This T cell receptor beta chain was captured by sequencing in a study of T cells in Graves' hyperthyroidism and ophthalmopathy. Amplification of TCR beta CDR3 regions used RNA as the template. HTBI primers drove first-round RT-PCR of the TCR CDR3. TCRdb itself ran the multiplex PCR reads through MiXCR, one entry per CDR3 protein. This sample yields hundreds of thousands of distinct CDR3 sequences, of which roughly 20% are seen a single time; about 34% belongs to the top ten. At least 3 on the Clinical Activity Score was recorded for ophthalmopathy patients, who also had NOSPECS grade at least 4 and duration under 3 months. Clinicians diagnosed patients from clinical symptoms, serum thyroxine and TRAb, thyroid ultrasound and orbital computed tomography. Source material for PBMCs was more than 7.5 ml fresh peripheral blood. CDR3 length equals 15 residues. CDR1 and CDR2 (germline): MNHNS, SASEGT. Trimming shortened V by 7 bases and J by 3 bases, and 15 bases separated the two germline ends.

Points on this clonotype: Its specificity is not known.

Findings and caveats of the study: Ophthalmopathy, which appeared later, was predicted by the model a median 6.5 months before onset.

J is TRBJ1-4 and V is TRBV6-1; D unresolved. This clonotype originated in a young man with Graves' ophthalmopathy. Sequenced: blood. CDR3 region: CASNSPRAANEKLFF. CDR3 sequence (DNA): TGTGCCAGCAACAGCCCCCGGGCCGCTAATGAAAAACTGTTTTTT.